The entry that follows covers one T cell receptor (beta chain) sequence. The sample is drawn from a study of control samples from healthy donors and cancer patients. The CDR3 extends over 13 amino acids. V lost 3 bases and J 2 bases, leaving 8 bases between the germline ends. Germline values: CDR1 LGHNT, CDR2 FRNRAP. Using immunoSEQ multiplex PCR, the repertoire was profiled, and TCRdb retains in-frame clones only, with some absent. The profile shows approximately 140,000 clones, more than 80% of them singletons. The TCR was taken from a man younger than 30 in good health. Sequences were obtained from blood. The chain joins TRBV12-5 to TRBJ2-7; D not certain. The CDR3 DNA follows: TGTGCTAGTGGTTTAAGGGAAACCTACGAGCAGTACTTC. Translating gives CASGLRETYEQYF.